The 9 T cell receptor beta chains below were found in one sample sequenced in a study of identical twins. TCRdb fed the 5' RACE reads into MiXCR, producing one record per CDR3 protein. The sample holds 300,000 to 400,000 distinct CDR3 sequences, about 12% seen once. The same sample was also used in a study of yellow fever vaccine responses in identical twins.

Sequencing input: CD8+ T cells sorted from blood. The receptors were gathered from a woman between 18 and 29 years old in good health.

This clonotype has just a few counts. V is TRBV7-9 and J is TRBJ2-7; TRBD2 agrees at 8 bases. This CDR3 is built from 15 residues. Germline trimming cut 3 bases from V and 5 bases from J; bases unmatched to any gene: 9. The germline CDR1 and CDR2 sequences are SEHNR and FQNEAQ (reference sequence). The CDR3 DNA sequence: TGTGCCAGCAGCTTTGGTAGCGGGATGGTCGACGAGCAGTACTTC. Encoded protein: CASSFGSGMVDEQYF.

This clonotype was detected only a few times. The chain joins TRBV7-9 to TRBJ2-5; D is possibly TRBD1 (5 bases). CDR3 length: 13 amino acids. In germline, CDR1 is SEHNR, CDR2 FQNEAQ (reference sequence). V was cut by 7 bases and J by 4 bases, with 13 bases left in between. In DNA, the CDR3 is TGTGCCAGCATACCCCCAGGGCGAGAGACCCAGTACTTC. Translation: CASIPPGRETQYF.

This rearrangement joins TRBV11-2 to TRBJ1-5; tentatively, D is TRBD1 (5 bases). Germline V lookup: CDR1 SGHAT, CDR2 FQNNGV. This CDR3 region has 13 residues. Trimming removed 5 bases at V and 7 bases at J, with 12 bases between. CDR3 region: CASSPDIRQPQHF. CDR3 in DNA: TGTGCCAGCAGCCCGGACATCAGGCAGCCCCAGCATTTT.

At least ten counts were recorded for this clonotype. The CDR3 coding sequence is TGTGCCAGCAGCTTGGGCAGCGGGGGGGCAAATGAGCAGTTCTTC. Amino acids: CASSLGSGGANEQFF. This chain connects TRBV5-5 to TRBJ2-1, with 10 bases that match TRBD2. Germline V gives CDR1 SGHKS, CDR2 YYEKEE (reference sequence). V trimming: 0 bases; J trimming: 7 bases; junction bases outside the gene matches: 4. The CDR3 has 15 amino acids. The whole variable domain, remainder taken from reference TRBV5-5 and TRBJ2-1, is DAGVTQSPTHLIKTRGQQVTLRCSPISGHKSVSWYQQVLGQGPQFIFQYYEKEERGRGNFPDRFSARQFPNYSSELNVNALLLGDSALYLCASSLGSGGANEQFFGPGTRLTVL.

At least ten counts were recorded for this clonotype. The chain couples TRBV28 to TRBJ2-1, with TRBD1 matching 8 bases. The J segment lost 3 bases and the V segment lost 7 bases, leaving 11 bases of the junction unmatched. CDR3 length equals 16 residues. Germline CDR1 MDHEN, CDR2 SYDVKM. The CDR3 DNA follows: TGTGCCAGCAATAAAATCCGGGACAGGCTCTACAATGAGCAGTTCTTC. It is translated as CASNKIRDRLYNEQFF.

The V and J genes are TRBV20-1 and TRBJ2-3; 7 bases fit TRBD2. CDR1 DFQATT and CDR2 SNEGSKA come from the germline V gene (reference sequence). CDR3 length: 15 residues. With V trimmed by 0 bases and J by 1 base, 4 bases remained unmatched. CDR3 nucleotides: TGCAGTGCTAGAGATGGGGGGGTTGGCACAGATACGCAGTATTTT. Protein product: CSARDGGVGTDTQYF.

V and J are TRBV7-3 and TRBJ2-1; TRBD1 matches 11 bases. There are 17 residues in the CDR3. Germline V CDR1 and CDR2: SGHTA, FQGTGA. The J segment lost 7 bases and the V segment lost 0 bases, leaving 8 bases of the junction unmatched. For the CDR3, the DNA is TGTGCCAGCAGCTTAACCCCAGGACAGGGGGCACGGAATGAGCAGTTCTTC. This gives the protein CASSLTPGQGARNEQFF.

The chain has TRBV3-1 and TRBJ1-2; no firm D call. V lost 7 bases to trimming and J lost 7 bases, with 22 bases between them. There are 15 residues in the CDR3. The germline gives CDR1 LGHDT, CDR2 YNNKEL (reference sequence). The CDR3 nucleotides read TGTGCCAGCACCCGAGGACTATCACGTCGGAGTGGCTACACCTTC. It codes for CASTRGLSRRSGYTF.

The chain uses TRBV3-1 and TRBJ1-2, with a tentative D call TRBD1 (5 bases). Germline V gene data show CDR1 as LGHDT and CDR2 as YNNKEL (reference sequence). The CDR3 loop spans 14 amino acids. Trimming pared 3 bases from V and 4 bases from J, leaving 12 bases between. CDR3: CASSHLGDLYGYTF. The CDR3 DNA follows: TGTGCCAGCAGCCACCTGGGGGACCTCTATGGCTACACCTTC.